This T cell receptor beta chain was captured by sequencing in a study of CD8+CD57+ T cells in acquired aplastic anemia. For the study at large: An average of 3.2 ug of DNA was obtained from sorted CD4+ and CD8+ cells.

As for this clonotype: Its antigen is unidentified.

Study findings and constraints: The CD8+ Simpson's diversity of patients and controls was not significantly different.

For sequencing, patients were chosen who had shown expansion of CD8+CD57+ cells by flow cytometry. Patient blood was sampled before any therapy had been received. Per the germline V gene, CDR1 is SGHTA and CDR2 is FQGNSA. The CDR3 has 15 amino acids. Both TCR beta VDJ combination and CDR3 sequence profiling were carried out. Genomic DNA was the template for this profiling. Each CDR3 protein is one row after TCRdb ran MiXCR on the reads. The data contain fewer than 200,000 distinct CDR3 sequences, 65% to 75% of them singletons. This TCR derives from a human donor with aplastic anemia. J is TRBJ2-5 and V is TRBV7-2; the D gene is possibly TRBD2 (5 bases). The DNA end is more similar to TRBJ2-7, so the J call may be wrong. The sequenced sample consisted of sorted CD4+, CD8+, or CD8+CD57+ T cells (not recorded which) from PBMCs. CDR3: CASSIRPSIGYEQYF. The CDR3 bases are TGTGCCAGCAGCATAAGACCTAGCATCGGTTACGAGCAGTACTTC.